These 7 T cell receptor beta chains were all obtained from the same sample, sequenced in a study of blood T cell repertoires in COVID-19. TCRdb keeps only in-frame clones here, not all; method: immunoSEQ multiplex PCR. Among roughly 200,000 clones listed, roughly four fifths were seen once. The specimen was PBMCs or T cells enriched from blood (not recorded which). The origin of the receptors is a woman between 45 and 60 years old who had been exposed to COVID-19.

The chain joins TRBV4-2 to TRBJ1-1; the match to TRBD1 covers 11 bases. V shed 4 bases, J shed 4 bases, and the junction held 11 bases outside the gene matches. CDR3 length: 17 amino acids. The germline V gene encodes CDR1 LGHNA and CDR2 YNFKEQ. The CDR3 DNA is TGTGCCAGCAGCCGCCAAAGGGTTGGGACAGGGGGCACTGAAGCTTTCTTT. Amino acid sequence: CASSRQRVGTGGTEAFF.

CDR3 protein: CASSLRQLRDGGIGEQYF. DNA of the CDR3: TGTGCCAGCAGCTTAAGGCAGCTCCGGGACGGCGGGATAGGGGAGCAGTACTTC. The J gene is TRBJ2-7, the V gene TRBV7-9; D may be TRBD2 (6 bases). Trimming left V 2 bases short and J 7 bases short, with 27 bases between. This CDR3 has 18 residues. Germline lookup yields CDR1 SEHNR and CDR2 FQNEAQ (reference sequence).

The genes are TRBV21-1 and TRBJ1-5; the table assigns TRBD1, which was not confirmed against the DNA. TRBV21-1 is assigned pseudogene status. The CDR3 runs to 16 residues. The CDR3: CASEIRQYDSNQPQHF. The CDR3 DNA reads as TGTGCCAGCGAGATCCGACAGTACGATAGCAATCAGCCCCAGCATTTT.

The rearrangement uses TRBV5-5 and TRBJ1-1, with D perhaps TRBD1 (5 bases). Germline loops: CDR1 SGHKS, CDR2 YYEKEE (reference sequence). Trimming took off 1 base at V and 5 bases at J, with 15 bases between the two ends. This CDR3 spans 15 amino acids. CDR3 residues: CASSLLGTGTTEAFF. For the CDR3, the DNA is TGTGCCAGCAGCTTGTTAGGAACAGGCACTACTGAAGCTTTCTTT.

This sequence joins TRBV13 and TRBJ2-3, with 7 bases that match TRBD1. The CDR3 totals 14 residues. V shed 3 bases, J shed 4 bases, and the junction held 4 bases outside the gene matches. Germline values: CDR1 PRHDT, CDR2 FYEKMQ (reference sequence). The CDR3 is CASSFDRVPDTQYF. DNA for the CDR3: TGTGCCAGCAGCTTCGACAGGGTCCCAGATACGCAGTATTTT.

The chain uses TRBV4-3 and TRBJ1-1, with D uncertain. This CDR3 comprises 13 residues. Trimming removed 0 bases at V and 5 bases at J, with 7 bases between. Germline V gives CDR1 LGHNA, CDR2 YSLEER. The DNA of the CDR3 is TGCGCCAGCAGCCAAGAACCACGGACTGAAGCTTTCTTT. Amino acids: CASSQEPRTEAFF.

This rearrangement joins TRBV27 to TRBJ1-1, with 9 positions matching TRBD1. The ends lost 3 bases at V and 0 bases at J; junction bases unmatched: 5. The CDR3 has 16 residues. Per germline, CDR1 MNHEY and CDR2 SMNVEV (reference sequence). CDR3 sequence (DNA): TGTGCCAGCAGTTTCGGACAGGGGTCGATGAACACTGAAGCTTTCTTT. It encodes CASSFGQGSMNTEAFF.